This TCR beta chain was obtained from a study of cytomegalovirus exposure and HLA in healthy donors. The trim removed 0 bases at V and 4 bases at J, leaving 11 bases unmatched. This CDR3 is 19 amino acids long. Germline V lookup: CDR1 SGHRS, CDR2 YFSETQ. PCR amplification relied on 60 Vbeta primers (plus 13 Jbeta primers). Using immunoSEQ multiplex PCR, the repertoire was profiled, and TCRdb retains in-frame clones only, with some absent. The sample lists roughly 200,000 clones; 65% to 80% were seen once. The sequenced material came from PBMCs. This TCR was sampled from a woman in her thirties in good health and CMV-seropositive. The gene calls are TRBV5-1 and TRBJ2-5; 14 bases line up with TRBD2. The CDR3 DNA reads as TGCGCCAGCAGCTTGGCAGGTGGGACTAGCGGGGGTCACGGAGAGACCCAGTACTTC. This encodes CASSLAGGTSGGHGETQYF.